This TCR beta chain comes out of a study of post-analysis software for immune sequencing data. Whole-study findings and limits: TRBV5-6, TRBV5-1 and TRBV20-1 belonged to a set of roughly five TRBV segments that were more frequent in patients than controls.

The V gene's germline CDR1 is SGHVS and CDR2 FNYEAQ. Trimming took 4 bases from V and 3 from J, leaving 11 bases between them. There are 14 residues in the CDR3. Remarks on this clonotype: The antigen remains unidentified.

Libraries were made from TCR beta cDNA, and they carried unique molecular identifiers. Using its own MiXCR run on the PCR reads, TCRdb lists one record per CDR3 protein. The sample holds about 260,000 distinct CDR3 sequences, 36% seen once. Sequenced sample: blood. The clonotype comes from a girl aged 5-17 years with multiple sclerosis. This chain links TRBV7-6 with TRBJ2-3; D is possibly TRBD2 (6 bases). For the CDR3, the DNA is TGTGCCAGCAGCTCCTTAGCGGAAACAGATACGCAGTATTTT. Translating gives CASSSLAETDTQYF.